The 23 T cell receptor beta chains below all came from one sample that was sequenced in a study of PD-L1 blockade in urothelial cancer. Time point indicated: peripheral blood 6 weeks after treatment start. The data were produced by immunoSEQ multiplex PCR, yet TCRdb's version contains in-frame clones alone and is incomplete. The sample has tens of thousands of clones, 88% seen once. Here the sequenced sample was PBMCs, taken around atezolizumab (anti-PD-L1) treatment. Receptor source: a man aged 55 to 70 with urothelial cancer.

The chain uses TRBV4-1 and TRBJ2-2; D is unclear. Germline CDR1 and CDR2: MGHRA and YSYEKL. V was trimmed by 0 bases and J by 5 bases, leaving 16 bases between them. The CDR3 length is 17 residues. CDR3 DNA sequence: TGCGCCAGCAGCCAAGAGATCTCGGTTCTGTGGACCGGGGAGCTGTTTTTT. It encodes CASSQEISVLWTGELFF.

Points on this clone: At one end the junction does not follow the germline gene, possibly because of a read error. The chain employs TRBV7-7 and TRBJ2-1; 10 nucleotides match TRBD2. The CDR3 is 16 amino acids. CDR1 and CDR2 (germline): SSHAT, FNYEAQ (reference sequence). The CDR3 region has the DNA TGTGCTAGCAGCTCAACACTAGCGGGAACTTCCAATGAGCAGTTCTTC. It encodes CASSSTLAGTSNEQFF.

The chain links TRBV20-1 to TRBJ2-7; the D gene is possibly TRBD2 (5 bases). CDR1 is DFQATT and CDR2 is SNEGSKA in the germline V gene (reference sequence). The V and J ends lost 1 base and 4 bases respectively, with 5 bases between them. This CDR3 has 11 residues. For the CDR3, the DNA is TGCAGTGCTAGAGCGGGATACGAGCAGTACTTC. This gives the protein CSARAGYEQYF.

The V gene is TRBV6-6, the J gene TRBJ2-7; D perhaps matches TRBD1 (5 bases). This CDR3 region has 14 residues. Trimming took off 7 bases at V and 3 bases at J, with 16 bases between the two ends. Germline V lookup: CDR1 MNHNY, CDR2 SVGAGI (reference sequence). CDR3 coding DNA: TGTGCCAGCAAGGGTGCAGGGCAGGACTACGAGCAGTACTTC. It specifies CASKGAGQDYEQYF.

The chain carries TRBV18 and TRBJ2-3, with unresolved D. CDR3 size: 15 residues. Trimming stripped 3 bases from V and 1 base from J, with 11 bases between. In germline, CDR1 is KGHSH, CDR2 LQKENI. CDR3 DNA sequence: TGTGCCAGCTCACCGCCGACACCCCGCACAGATACGCAGTATTTT. Its translation is CASSPPTPRTDTQYF. Full variable domain (outside the CDR3, taken from reference TRBV18 and TRBJ2-3): NAGVMQNPRHLVRRRGQEARLRCSPMKGHSHVYWYRQLPEEGLKFMVYLQKENIIDESGMPKERFSAEFPKEGPSILRIQQVVRGDSAAYFCASSPPTPRTDTQYFGPGTRLTVL.

The chain recombines TRBV29-1 with TRBJ1-1; D may be TRBD1 (5 bases). The CDR3 sequence is 13 residues long. From germline, CDR1 is SQVTM and CDR2 ANQGSEA. The V end lost 5 bases, the J end lost 2 bases, and 12 bases lay between the germline ends. CDR3 in DNA: TGCAGCGTTAGGAAGGGGCTAAACACTGAAGCTTTCTTT. This gives the protein CSVRKGLNTEAFF.

The V gene is TRBV27, the J gene TRBJ2-7; maybe TRBD2 (7 bases). CDR1 and CDR2 from the germline V gene are MNHEY and SMNVEV (reference sequence). Trimming removed 4 bases from V and 3 bases from J, with 16 bases in between. This CDR3 region has 15 residues. CDR3 sequence reads: CASSYGEGRGYEQYF. For the CDR3, the DNA is TGTGCCAGCAGTTATGGGGAGGGCAGGGGCTACGAGCAGTACTTC.

This clone occurred once. The chain joins TRBV9 to TRBJ2-7, with 10 bases matching TRBD1. There are 16 residues in the CDR3. V lost 3 bases to trimming and J lost 3 bases; unmatched junction nucleotides: 9. Germline CDR1 is SGDLS and CDR2 is YYNGEE. CDR3 in amino acids: CASSGRQGATHYEQYF. The CDR3 DNA sequence: TGTGCCAGCAGCGGCCGACAGGGGGCTACCCACTACGAGCAGTACTTC.

The chain joins TRBV10-3 to TRBJ2-7, with D perhaps TRBD2 (5 bases). Germline CDR1 ENHRY, CDR2 SYGVKD. The CDR3 totals 14 residues. V dropped 4 bases and J dropped 4 bases, with 14 bases sitting between them. The CDR3 sequence is CAISAVLDVYEQYF. The CDR3 DNA reads as TGTGCCATCAGTGCCGTACTAGACGTGTACGAGCAGTACTTC.

The V call is TRBV9, the J call TRBJ2-6, with a possible D match to TRBD2 (5 bases). Looked up from germline, CDR1 is SGDLS and CDR2 is YYNGEE. V was shortened by 4 bases and J by 9 bases, with 17 bases between the two germline ends. The CDR3 covers 15 residues. CDR3 loop: CASSPLGESGNVLTF. CDR3 bases: TGTGCCAGCAGCCCCCTTGGGGAGTCTGGCAACGTCCTGACTTTC.

V gene TRBV6-5 combines with J gene TRBJ2-1; weak D call: TRBD2 (6 bases). Germline-derived CDR1 and CDR2 are MNHEY and SVGAGI. The CDR3 is 14 residues long. The V end was cut by 2 bases, the J end by 8 bases, with 13 bases between. The CDR3 sequence is CASSYGQASDEQFF. In DNA, the CDR3 is TGTGCCAGCAGTTACGGTCAGGCTAGCGATGAGCAGTTCTTC.

V is TRBV5-4 and J is TRBJ2-1; 9 bases fit TRBD2. The germline V gene encodes CDR1 SGHNT and CDR2 YYREEE (reference sequence). V shed 4 bases and J 8 bases; nucleotides not matched to a gene: 13. This CDR3 has 16 amino acids. The CDR3 loop reads CASSPELAGHRDEQFF. In DNA, the CDR3 is TGTGCCAGCAGCCCTGAACTAGCGGGTCACCGCGATGAGCAGTTCTTC.

V usage is TRBV4-1 and J usage is TRBJ1-5; 7 bases agree with TRBD1. CDR3 length: 15 amino acids. Per germline, CDR1 MGHRA and CDR2 YSYEKL. V dropped 1 base and J dropped 8; count of bases not matched to a gene: 8. This CDR3 reads CASSQAYRGIEPQHF. CDR3 DNA sequence: TGCGCCAGCAGCCAAGCATACAGGGGAATCGAGCCCCAGCATTTT.

The chain couples TRBV18 to TRBJ1-2; TRBD1 aligns across 7 bases. Germline loops: CDR1 KGHSH, CDR2 LQKENI. V lost 3 bases and J lost 4; bases outside the gene matches: 11. The CDR3 spans 16 residues. The CDR3, as DNA: TGTGCCAGCTCACCTTCGTCCGGGACAGAAGTCTATGGCTACACCTTC. The encoded protein is CASSPSSGTEVYGYTF. Complete variable domain (other parts from reference TRBV18 and TRBJ1-2): NAGVMQNPRHLVRRRGQEARLRCSPMKGHSHVYWYRQLPEEGLKFMVYLQKENIIDESGMPKERFSAEFPKEGPSILRIQQVVRGDSAAYFCASSPSSGTEVYGYTFGSGTRLTVV.

This sequence joins TRBV4-1 and TRBJ1-2; 7 bases are shared with TRBD1. V was pared by 3 bases and J by 4 bases, with 8 bases of the junction left unmatched. This CDR3 has 15 amino acids. CDR1 is MGHRA and CDR2 is YSYEKL in the germline V gene. The CDR3 nucleotides are TGCGCCAGCAGCCAGGACCGGGACAGTTCCTATGGCTACACCTTC. It translates to CASSQDRDSSYGYTF.

The V gene is TRBV6-1, the J gene TRBJ2-7; the match to TRBD1 covers 11 bases. V lost 2 bases and J lost 3; bases outside the gene matches: 6. The CDR3 is 16 amino acids. Looked up from germline, CDR1 is MNHNS and CDR2 is SASEGT. For the CDR3, the DNA is TGTGCCAGCAGTGAAATGGGACAGGGGGGGTTCTACGAGCAGTACTTC. Encoded protein: CASSEMGQGGFYEQYF.

A few counts support this clone. The rearrangement links TRBV19 to TRBJ1-4; a possible D gene is TRBD1 (5 bases). The CDR3 has 14 residues. Germline V gene lookup returns CDR1 LNHDA and CDR2 SQIVND (reference sequence). Trimming cost V 3 bases and J 4 bases, with 9 bases left between them. The CDR3 here is CASSIGGHNEKLFF. The CDR3 bases are TGTGCCAGTAGTATTGGCGGACATAATGAAAAACTGTTTTTT.

This rearrangement joins TRBV7-2 to TRBJ1-3; possible D gene TRBD1, 5 bases. The germline V gene encodes CDR1 SGHTA and CDR2 FQGNSA. The CDR3 is made up of 16 amino acids. Trimming left V 5 bases short and J 3 bases short, with 17 bases between. In DNA, the CDR3 is TGTGCCAGCAGCCCCCACCCCGACAGATTTGGAAACACCATATATTTT. Translation gives CASSPHPDRFGNTIYF.

The chain recombines TRBV7-3 with TRBJ2-2; possibly TRBD2 for D (5 bases). V was clipped by 4 bases and J by 1 base, with 16 bases between them. CDR1 SGHTA and CDR2 FQGTGA come from the germline V gene. The CDR3 loop spans 17 amino acids. The CDR3 spells CASSSGLTGLNTGELFF. In DNA form, the CDR3 reads TGTGCCAGCAGCTCCGGTCTCACGGGATTGAACACCGGGGAGCTGTTTTTT.

J is TRBJ1-5 and V is TRBV2; a weak D match, TRBD1 (5 bases). The CDR3 consists of 15 residues. CDR1 is SNHLY, CDR2 FYNNEI, per germline. The V end was cut by 7 bases, the J end by 1 base, with 14 bases between. CDR3 sequence: CASTPRTISNQPQHF. The CDR3 coding sequence is TGTGCCAGCACCCCGAGGACAATAAGCAATCAGCCCCAGCATTTT.

V gene TRBV18 combines with J gene TRBJ1-5; 9 nucleotides match TRBD1. J was trimmed by 8 bases and V by 3 bases; bases with no gene match: 2. The germline CDR1 and CDR2 sequences are KGHSH and LQKENI. CDR3 length: 13 amino acids. The DNA for the CDR3 is TGTGCCAGCTCACCGGGGACAGGGAAGCCCCAGCATTTT. Protein sequence: CASSPGTGKPQHF.

The CDR3 nucleotides read TGCAGTAAGACAGAATTCTATGGCTACACCTTC. Its translation is CSKTEFYGYTF. This chain links TRBV20-1 with TRBJ1-2; possibly TRBD1 for D (5 bases). This CDR3 is built from 11 residues. The germline gives CDR1 DFQATT, CDR2 SNEGSKA (reference sequence). The V gene lost 8 bases and the J gene lost 4 bases, with 11 bases spanning the gap.

The rearrangement links TRBV6-1 to TRBJ2-1, with TRBD2 matching 8 bases. The CDR3 runs 14 residues. Germline-derived CDR1 and CDR2 are MNHNS and SASEGT. V lost 7 bases to trimming and J lost 1 base; unmatched junction nucleotides: 3. CDR3 residues: CASNRGGSYNEQFF. In DNA form, the CDR3 reads TGTGCCAGCAACCGGGGGGGATCCTACAATGAGCAGTTCTTC.